This paragraph covers one T cell receptor (beta chain) sequence. Its antigen remains unidentified. The entry originates in a study of CXCR3-negative and CXCR3-positive naive CD8 T cells. Study-wide findings and caveats: Naive CXCR3-positive and CXCR3-negative cells shared TRBV-TRBJ usage; memory cells diverged.

TRB cDNA libraries were made by UMI-labeled 5' RACE. For each CDR3 protein, TCRdb gives one entry from its re-call of the 5' RACE reads, without DNA. The sample includes 90,000 to 95,000 distinct CDR3 sequences. This sequence was found in a human donor in good health. Some clones in this sample may be carry-over from other donors' samples. Specimen: naive CXCR3- CD8+ T cells from blood. Described subset: CD45RO-CCR7+CD27+CD95- naive CD8+ T cells lacking CXCR3 (TNR3-).

The CDR3 reads CACSLTGGSETQYF. The chain couples TRBV7-2 to TRBJ2-5; TCRdb returns TRBD1, unconfirmable since there is no DNA. The CDR3 sequence is 14 residues long. CDR1 and CDR2 (germline): SGHTA, FQGNSA.